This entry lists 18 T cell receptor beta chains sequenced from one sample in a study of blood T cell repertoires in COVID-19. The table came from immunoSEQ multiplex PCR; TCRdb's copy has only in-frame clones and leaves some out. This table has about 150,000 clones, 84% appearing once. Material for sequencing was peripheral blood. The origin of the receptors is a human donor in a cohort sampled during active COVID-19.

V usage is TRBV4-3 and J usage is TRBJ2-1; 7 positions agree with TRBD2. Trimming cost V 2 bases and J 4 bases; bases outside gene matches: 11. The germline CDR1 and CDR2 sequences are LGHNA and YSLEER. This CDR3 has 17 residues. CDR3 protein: CASSQTKREALYNEQFF. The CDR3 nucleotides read TGCGCCAGCAGCCAAACTAAACGGGAGGCCCTATACAATGAGCAGTTCTTC.

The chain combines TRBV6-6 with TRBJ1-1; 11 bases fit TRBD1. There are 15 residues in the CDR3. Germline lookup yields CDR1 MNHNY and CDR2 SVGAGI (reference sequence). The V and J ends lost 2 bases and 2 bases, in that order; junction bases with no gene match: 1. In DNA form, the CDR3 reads TGTGCCAGCAGTTACGGACAGGGGGCAAACACTGAAGCTTTCTTT. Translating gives CASSYGQGANTEAFF.

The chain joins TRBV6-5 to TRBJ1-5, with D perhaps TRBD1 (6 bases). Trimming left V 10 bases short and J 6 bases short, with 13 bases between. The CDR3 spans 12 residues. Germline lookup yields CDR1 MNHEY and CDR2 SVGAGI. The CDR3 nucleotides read TGTGCCACCAGAACAGGGACTCAGCCCCAGCATTTT. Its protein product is CATRTGTQPQHF.

This CDR3 is CSVSSTGTEAFF. CDR3 nucleotide sequence: TGCAGCGTCTCGAGCACGGGCACTGAAGCTTTCTTT. The J gene is TRBJ1-1, the V gene TRBV29-1, with unresolved D. The CDR3 extends over 12 amino acids. V was trimmed by 6 bases and J by 4 bases, leaving 12 bases between them. The germline gives CDR1 SQVTM, CDR2 ANQGSEA.

CDR3 sequence reads: CASTETVDTGELFF. The CDR3 region has the DNA TGCGCCAGCACCGAAACAGTGGACACCGGGGAGCTGTTTTTT. The J gene is TRBJ2-2, the V gene TRBV5-1; D remains ambiguous. The CDR3 spans 14 residues. The ends were cut back, 6 bases at V and 3 bases at J, with 12 bases in the middle. Germline CDR1 SGHRS, CDR2 YFSETQ.

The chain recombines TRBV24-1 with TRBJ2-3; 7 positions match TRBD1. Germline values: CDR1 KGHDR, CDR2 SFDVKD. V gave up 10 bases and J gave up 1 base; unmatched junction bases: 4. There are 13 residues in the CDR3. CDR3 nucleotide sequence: TGTGCCACGCAGAGGGGGCGCACAGATACGCAGTATTTT. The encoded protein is CATQRGRTDTQYF.

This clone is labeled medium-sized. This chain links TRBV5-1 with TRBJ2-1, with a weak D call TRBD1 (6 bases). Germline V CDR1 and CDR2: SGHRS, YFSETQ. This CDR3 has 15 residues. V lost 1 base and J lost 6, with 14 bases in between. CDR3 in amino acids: CASSLRQGKGNEQFF. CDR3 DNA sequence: TGCGCCAGCAGCTTGAGGCAGGGGAAGGGCAATGAGCAGTTCTTC.

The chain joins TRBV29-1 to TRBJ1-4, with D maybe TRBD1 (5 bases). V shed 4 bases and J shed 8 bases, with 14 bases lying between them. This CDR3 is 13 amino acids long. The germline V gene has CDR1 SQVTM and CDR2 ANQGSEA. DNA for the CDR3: TGCAGCGTTGCCCAGGGCATTCGGGAAAAACTGTTTTTT. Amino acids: CSVAQGIREKLFF.

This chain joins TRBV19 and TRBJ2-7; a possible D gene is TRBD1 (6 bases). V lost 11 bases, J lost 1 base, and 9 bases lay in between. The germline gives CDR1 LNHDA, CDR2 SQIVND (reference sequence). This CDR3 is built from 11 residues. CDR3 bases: TGTGCCGAGCAGGGGTCCTACGAGCAGTACGTC. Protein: CAEQGSYEQYV.

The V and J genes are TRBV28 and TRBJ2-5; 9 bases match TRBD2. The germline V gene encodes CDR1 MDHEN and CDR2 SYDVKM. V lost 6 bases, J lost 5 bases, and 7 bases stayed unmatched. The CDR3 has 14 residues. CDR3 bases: TGTGCCAGCAGCCCTGCGGGGGGGCTTGAGACCCAGTACTTC. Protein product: CASSPAGGLETQYF.

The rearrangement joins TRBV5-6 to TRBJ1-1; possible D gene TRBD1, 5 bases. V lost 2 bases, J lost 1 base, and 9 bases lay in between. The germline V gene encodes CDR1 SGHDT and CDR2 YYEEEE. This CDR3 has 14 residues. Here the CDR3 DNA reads TGTGCCAGCAGCTTCCCGGGGGAGAACACTGAAGCTTTCTTT. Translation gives CASSFPGENTEAFF.

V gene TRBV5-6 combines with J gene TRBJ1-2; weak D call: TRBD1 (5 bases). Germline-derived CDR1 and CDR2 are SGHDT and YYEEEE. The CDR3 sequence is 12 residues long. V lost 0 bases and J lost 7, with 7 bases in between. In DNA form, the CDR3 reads TGTGCCAGCAGCTTGGACAGGCGTGGCTACACCTTC. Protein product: CASSLDRRGYTF.

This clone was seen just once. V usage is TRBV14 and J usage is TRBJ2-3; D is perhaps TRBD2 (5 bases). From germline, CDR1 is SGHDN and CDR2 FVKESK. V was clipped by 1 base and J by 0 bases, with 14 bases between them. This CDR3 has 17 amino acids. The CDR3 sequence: CASSQARGKSSTDTQYF. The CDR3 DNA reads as TGTGCCAGCAGCCAAGCCCGGGGAAAATCTAGCACAGATACGCAGTATTTT. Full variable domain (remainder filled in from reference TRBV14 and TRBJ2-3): EAGVTQFPSHSVIEKGQTVTLRCDPISGHDNLYWYRRVMGKEIKFLLHFVKESKQDESGMPNNRFLAERTGGTYSTLKVQPAELEDSGVYFCASSQARGKSSTDTQYFGPGTRLTVL.

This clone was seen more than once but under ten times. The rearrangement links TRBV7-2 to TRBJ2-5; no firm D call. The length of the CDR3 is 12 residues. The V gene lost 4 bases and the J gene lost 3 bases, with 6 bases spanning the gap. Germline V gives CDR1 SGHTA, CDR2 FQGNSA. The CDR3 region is CASSSFKETQYF. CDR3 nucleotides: TGTGCCAGCAGCTCCTTTAAAGAGACCCAGTACTTC.

Written as DNA, the CDR3 is TGTGCCAGCAGCCCCAGGGGTTATGGCTACACCTTC. Translating gives CASSPRGYGYTF. The chain carries TRBV6-5 and TRBJ1-2; TRBD1 might be the D (6 bases). Germline CDR1 MNHEY, CDR2 SVGAGI. V gave up 6 bases and J gave up 5 bases, with 10 bases separating them. CDR3 length: 12 amino acids.

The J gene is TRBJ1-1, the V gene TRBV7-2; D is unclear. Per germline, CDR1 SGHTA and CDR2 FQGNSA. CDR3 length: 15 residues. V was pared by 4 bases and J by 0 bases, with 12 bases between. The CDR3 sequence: CASSSGAFLNTEAFF. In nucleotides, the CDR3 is TGTGCCAGCAGCTCGGGAGCCTTCCTGAACACTGAAGCTTTCTTT. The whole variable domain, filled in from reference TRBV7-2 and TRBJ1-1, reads GAGVSQSPSNKVTEKGKDVELRCDPISGHTALYWYRQSLGQGLEFLIYFQGNSAPDKSGLPSDRFSAERTGGSVSTLTIQRTQQEDSAVYLCASSSGAFLNTEAFFGQGTRLTVV.

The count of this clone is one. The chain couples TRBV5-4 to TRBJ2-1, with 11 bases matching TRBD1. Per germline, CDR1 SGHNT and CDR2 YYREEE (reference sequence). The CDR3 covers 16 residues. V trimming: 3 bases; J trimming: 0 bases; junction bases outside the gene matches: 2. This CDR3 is CASSSGQGASYNEQFF. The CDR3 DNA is TGTGCCAGCAGCTCTGGACAGGGGGCCTCCTACAATGAGCAGTTCTTC.

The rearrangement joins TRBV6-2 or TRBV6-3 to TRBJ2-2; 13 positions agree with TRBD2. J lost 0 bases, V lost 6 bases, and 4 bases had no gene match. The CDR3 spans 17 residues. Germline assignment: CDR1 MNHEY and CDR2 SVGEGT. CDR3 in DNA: TGTGCCAGCAGCTCGGGACTAGCGGGGCCGAACACCGGGGAGCTGTTTTTT. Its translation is CASSSGLAGPNTGELFF.